The 32 T cell receptor beta chains in this list originate from one sample, sequenced in a study of shared clonotypes between healthy human individuals (dated by TCRdb to 2020 to 2022). The library was built by means of the immunoSEQ multiplex PCR assay. TCRdb limited this immuneACCESS table to in-frame rearrangements with V and J called. A share of clones is missing; checked studies link under half to unresolved V genes, and the rest is unexplained. This sample comprises 2 million to 2.5 million clones, roughly 93% of them detected only once. Together, the top ten hold roughly 0.36% of the sample. Specimen: naive CD4+ T cells from PBMCs. The sample's cell subset or site label is to be understood as: CD45RA+ positively selected. All receptors come from a man aged 18 to 30 in good health. Some clones in this sample may be carry-over from other donors' samples.

The chain couples TRBV7-2 to TRBJ2-7; the D is unclear. The V and J ends lost 1 base and 5 bases respectively, with 15 bases between them. CDR1 is SGHTA, CDR2 FQGNSA, per germline. This CDR3 is built from 15 residues. The DNA of the CDR3 is TGTGCCAGCAGCTTAGTATTTAGCAGGCAGGACGAGCAGTACTTC. This codes for CASSLVFSRQDEQYF.

Points on this clone: The same CDR3 is also encoded by other DNA sequences in this sample. The chain recombines TRBV18 with TRBJ2-7; D is uncertain. V was cut by 2 bases and J by 2 bases, with 7 bases left in between. Germline CDR1 is KGHSH and CDR2 is LQKENI. The CDR3 contains 13 residues. CDR3: CASSPGSPYEQYF. CDR3 sequence (DNA): TGTGCCAGCTCACCAGGTAGCCCCTACGAGCAGTACTTC. Variable domain in full (rest from reference TRBV18 and TRBJ2-7): NAGVMQNPRHLVRRRGQEARLRCSPMKGHSHVYWYRQLPEEGLKFMVYLQKENIIDESGMPKERFSAEFPKEGPSILRIQQVVRGDSAAYFCASSPGSPYEQYFGPGTRLTVT.

J is TRBJ2-3 and V is TRBV5-1; D possibly corresponds to TRBD2 (6 bases). Germline V gene lookup returns CDR1 SGHRS and CDR2 YFSETQ. Trimming took off 2 bases at V and 6 bases at J, with 19 bases between the two ends. The CDR3 extends over 16 amino acids. In DNA, the CDR3 is TGCGCCAGCAGCTTCGGGTTATTCGTGGAGGGGGATACGCAGTATTTT. Encoded protein: CASSFGLFVEGDTQYF.

The chain joins TRBV19 to TRBJ2-7, with D possibly being TRBD2 (5 bases). Germline V gene data show CDR1 as LNHDA and CDR2 as SQIVND (reference sequence). The CDR3 sequence is 13 residues long. The V end was cut by 2 bases, the J end by 6 bases, with 11 bases between. Here the CDR3 reads CASSIHRSGEQYF. The CDR3 DNA reads as TGTGCCAGTAGTATACATCGAAGCGGCGAGCAGTACTTC.

About this clone: Because the CDR3's place on the DNA is in doubt, the DNA is left out and the CDR3 is given as listed by TCRdb. The chain uses TRBV11-3 and TRBJ2-5; the table assigns TRBD2, which was not confirmed against the DNA. The germline V gene encodes CDR1 SGHNT and CDR2 YENEEA. A total of 13 residues make up the CDR3, ends included. CDR3 residues: CASSFGEGETQYF.

The V gene is TRBV18, the J gene TRBJ2-6, with 10 bases fitting TRBD1. Per germline, CDR1 KGHSH and CDR2 LQKENI. This CDR3 has 18 amino acids. The J segment lost 5 bases and the V segment lost 2 bases, leaving 9 bases of the junction unmatched. The CDR3 reads CASSPDLVTGGRANVLTF. CDR3 nucleotides: TGTGCCAGCTCACCAGATTTAGTGACAGGGGGCAGGGCCAACGTCCTGACTTTC.

The gene calls are TRBV6-1 and TRBJ2-7; 9 bases fit TRBD1. The ends lost 1 base at V and 6 bases at J; junction bases unmatched: 7. The germline V gene encodes CDR1 MNHNS and CDR2 SASEGT. The CDR3 consists of 15 residues. CDR3 bases: TGTGCCAGCAGTGAAGTGGGACAGGGAGTCCTCGAGCAGTACTTC. Translating it yields CASSEVGQGVLEQYF.

J is TRBJ2-7 and V is TRBV11-2, with D unresolved. The CDR3 is 17 amino acids. The V gene's germline CDR1 is SGHAT and CDR2 FQNNGV. V was clipped by 3 bases and J by 3 bases, with 21 bases between them. The CDR3 sequence is CASSLAGVQNPLYEQYF. The DNA of the CDR3 is TGTGCCAGCAGCTTGGCCGGCGTACAGAACCCACTCTACGAGCAGTACTTC.

The chain links TRBV6-1 to TRBJ2-1; the D call may be TRBD1 or TRBD2 (5 bases each). Per the germline V gene, CDR1 is MNHNS and CDR2 is SASEGT. The V end was cut by 1 base, the J end by 4 bases, with 14 bases between. The CDR3 length is 16 residues. The CDR3 spells CASSEERRGVYNEQFF. As DNA, the CDR3 is TGTGCCAGCAGTGAAGAGCGTCGGGGCGTTTACAATGAGCAGTTCTTC.

J is TRBJ2-3 and V is TRBV7-3; perhaps TRBD1 as D (5 bases). V shed 7 bases and J shed 4 bases, with 18 bases lying between them. CDR3 length equals 15 residues. Looked up from germline, CDR1 is SGHTA and CDR2 is FQGTGA. The CDR3 spells CASTPRGVGPDTQYF. Written as DNA, the CDR3 is TGTGCCAGCACCCCAAGGGGTGTAGGTCCAGATACGCAGTATTTT.

The chain has TRBV19 and TRBJ1-5; possibly TRBD1 for D (6 bases). V lost 7 bases and J lost 3, with 13 bases in between. CDR3 length: 14 residues. Per the germline V gene, CDR1 is LNHDA and CDR2 is SQIVND (reference sequence). The CDR3 sequence is CASTSGQYNQPQHF. Written as DNA, the CDR3 is TGTGCCAGTACCTCCGGACAGTACAATCAGCCCCAGCATTTT.

This clone occurred a few times. The chain has TRBV30 and TRBJ1-1; maybe TRBD1 (6 bases). Germline lookup yields CDR1 GTSNPN and CDR2 SVGIG (reference sequence). The CDR3 length is 12 residues. The germline V and J ends were trimmed by 0 bases and 10 bases, with 12 bases remaining between them. CDR3 sequence reads: CAWSVQGGRAFF. As DNA, the CDR3 is TGTGCCTGGAGTGTACAGGGAGGGCGAGCTTTCTTT.

The chain couples TRBV15 to TRBJ2-1; D gene unclear. The CDR3 is made up of 14 amino acids. Germline V gives CDR1 LNHNV, CDR2 YYDKDF (reference sequence). Trimming pared 0 bases from V and 9 bases from J, leaving 12 bases between. The CDR3 is CATSRDPRVGEQFF. The CDR3 bases are TGTGCCACCAGCAGAGATCCTAGGGTTGGTGAGCAGTTCTTC.

The genes are TRBV9 and TRBJ2-7; no clear D. The length of the CDR3 is 17 residues. Germline V CDR1 and CDR2: SGDLS, YYNGEE. With 0 bases removed from V and 5 bases from J, the gap between germline ends came to 21 bases. In nucleotides, the CDR3 is TGTGCCAGCAGCGTAGGTCCCAACTACCCGGGTCAGGACGAGCAGTACTTC. Translation gives CASSVGPNYPGQDEQYF.

This chain links TRBV18 with TRBJ2-1; 7 nucleotides match TRBD2. CDR3 size: 17 residues. Looked up from germline, CDR1 is KGHSH and CDR2 is LQKENI. The V and J ends lost 2 bases and 4 bases, in that order; junction bases with no gene match: 11. CDR3 loop: CASSPSAGVILYNEQFF. The CDR3 DNA reads as TGTGCCAGCTCACCATCGGCGGGAGTCATTTTGTACAATGAGCAGTTCTTC.

In its sample, this clone was seen once. V and J are TRBV11-3 and TRBJ2-7; no definite D call. The CDR3 length is 13 residues. Looked up from germline, CDR1 is SGHNT and CDR2 is YENEEA. V lost 3 bases and J 2 bases, leaving 8 bases between the germline ends. The CDR3 DNA reads TGTGCCAGCAGCTTCGGTACCCCCTACGAGCAGTACTTC. This gives the protein CASSFGTPYEQYF. Full variable domain (remainder filled in from reference TRBV11-3 and TRBJ2-7): EAGVVQSPRYKIIEKKQPVAFWCNPISGHNTLYWYLQNLGQGPELLIRYENEEAVDDSQLPKDRFSAERLKGVDSTLKIQPAELGDSAVYLCASSFGTPYEQYFGPGTRLTVT.

This chain connects TRBV28 to TRBJ2-5; 9 bases line up with TRBD1. With the DNA end fitting TRBJ2-7 better, the J assignment may be wrong. Germline assignment: CDR1 MDHEN and CDR2 SYDVKM. The CDR3 extends over 18 amino acids. The CDR3 is CASSRRQYRGRGPYEQYF. The CDR3 nucleotides are TGTGCCAGCAGCCGACGACAGTACAGGGGGCGCGGCCCTTACGAGCAGTACTTC.

V gene TRBV6-5 combines with J gene TRBJ2-3, with D tentatively TRBD2 (5 bases). The germline V gene encodes CDR1 MNHEY and CDR2 SVGAGI. V was pared by 2 bases and J by 6 bases, with 9 bases between. The CDR3 sequence is 13 residues long. As DNA, the CDR3 is TGTGCCAGCAGTTACGGGGTAGCGGATACGCAGTATTTT. Protein: CASSYGVADTQYF.

V and J are TRBV6-6 and TRBJ1-2, with 8 bases lining up with TRBD1. Germline loops: CDR1 MNHNY, CDR2 SVGAGI (reference sequence). J lost 8 bases, V lost 5 bases, and 7 bases had no gene match. The CDR3 is 13 residues long. CDR3 DNA: TGTGCCAGCAGTCCGGGACAGGCTTACGGCTACACCTTC. Its translation: CASSPGQAYGYTF.

The chain couples TRBV27 to TRBJ1-6; tentative D call: TRBD1 (6 bases). Trimming cost V 2 bases and J 11 bases, with 7 bases left between them. CDR3 length equals 12 residues. The germline V gene encodes CDR1 MNHEY and CDR2 SMNVEV (reference sequence). The CDR3: CASSLRGAPLHF. The CDR3 DNA is TGTGCCAGCAGTTTAAGGGGGGCACCCCTCCACTTT.

V and J are TRBV11-2 and TRBJ1-2; no firm D call. Germline CDR1 reads SGHAT; CDR2 reads FQNNGV. This CDR3 is 13 amino acids long. Trimming stripped 2 bases from V and 7 bases from J, with 11 bases between. The CDR3 DNA follows: TGTGCCAGCAGCTTATCGGCAGTTCTTGGCTACACCTTC. It codes for CASSLSAVLGYTF. The complete variable domain, with remaining parts taken from reference TRBV11-2 and TRBJ1-2, reads EAGVAQSPRYKIIEKRQSVAFWCNPISGHATLYWYQQILGQGPKLLIQFQNNGVVDDSQLPKDRFSAERLKGVDSTLKIQPAKLEDSAVYLCASSLSAVLGYTFGSGTRLTVV.

The chain joins TRBV11-2 to TRBJ2-7; a weak D match, TRBD1 (5 bases). V was cut by 1 base and J by 2 bases, with 15 bases left in between. CDR3 length: 16 residues. Looked up from germline, CDR1 is SGHAT and CDR2 is FQNNGV. CDR3 coding DNA: TGTGCCAGCAGCTTAGTCTTCAGGGCTACGACCTACGAGCAGTACTTC. Protein product: CASSLVFRATTYEQYF.

The rearrangement links TRBV28 to TRBJ1-2; 8 bases fit TRBD1. There are 16 residues in the CDR3. After removal of 6 bases from V and 8 bases from J, the junction contained 17 bases not matched to a gene. The germline V gene encodes CDR1 MDHEN and CDR2 SYDVKM. CDR3 region: CASRLPTTGGSGGYTF. As DNA, the CDR3 is TGTGCCAGCAGACTACCCACAACAGGGGGTTCGGGGGGCTACACCTTC.

The chain has TRBV28 and TRBJ2-7; TRBD1 matches 7 bases. This CDR3 is 15 amino acids long. The ends lost 3 bases at V and 1 base at J; junction bases unmatched: 6. The germline CDR1 and CDR2 sequences are MDHEN and SYDVKM. In DNA form, the CDR3 reads TGTGCCAGCAGTTTGGCGTCAGGGGGTTCCTACGAGCAGTACTTC. Translated, it gives CASSLASGGSYEQYF.

This chain joins TRBV15 and TRBJ2-4; 9 nucleotides align to TRBD1. The length of the CDR3 is 14 residues. CDR1 and CDR2 (germline): LNHNV, YYDKDF (reference sequence). The trim removed 3 bases at V and 8 bases at J, leaving 5 bases unmatched. The CDR3 DNA reads TGTGCCACCAGCAGGGGGACAGGGAAGGACATTCAGTACTTC. Translated, it gives CATSRGTGKDIQYF.

The rearrangement joins TRBV5-1 to TRBJ1-4, with 7 bases identical to TRBD1. This CDR3 is built from 15 residues. Germline CDR1 is SGHRS and CDR2 is YFSETQ. V gave up 0 bases and J gave up 5 bases; unmatched junction bases: 4. The CDR3 sequence is CASSLATTGNEKLFF. The CDR3 coding sequence is TGCGCCAGCAGCTTGGCAACGACAGGGAATGAAAAACTGTTTTTT. Full variable domain (outside the CDR3, taken from reference TRBV5-1 and TRBJ1-4): KAGVTQTPRYLIKTRGQQVTLSCSPISGHRSVSWYQQTPGQGLQFLFEYFSETQRNKGNFPGRFSGRQFSNSRSEMNVSTLELGDSALYLCASSLATTGNEKLFFGSGTQLSVL.

The chain uses TRBV7-3 and TRBJ2-1; TRBD2 aligns across 10 bases. Trimming cost V 5 bases and J 8 bases; bases outside gene matches: 9. Germline-derived CDR1 and CDR2 are SGHTA and FQGTGA. The CDR3 extends over 15 amino acids. The CDR3 DNA sequence: TGTGCCAGCAGCCCTAGCGGGAGTAGGATGTATGAGCAGTTCTTC. Translating gives CASSPSGSRMYEQFF. The whole variable domain, remainder taken from reference TRBV7-3 and TRBJ2-1, is GAGVSQTPSNKVTEKGKYVELRCDPISGHTALYWYRQSLGQGPEFLIYFQGTGAADDSGLPNDRFFAVRPEGSVSTLKIQRTERGDSAVYLCASSPSGSRMYEQFFGPGTRLTVL.

V is TRBV19 and J is TRBJ2-7, with D perhaps matching TRBD2 (6 bases). The ends were cut back, 3 bases at V and 3 bases at J, with 15 bases in the middle. The CDR3 consists of 15 residues. Germline V gene data show CDR1 as LNHDA and CDR2 as SQIVND (reference sequence). CDR3: CASSIGGIGLYEQYF. The DNA for the CDR3 is TGTGCCAGTAGTATCGGAGGGATTGGTCTCTACGAGCAGTACTTC. The whole variable domain, remainder taken from reference TRBV19 and TRBJ2-7, is DGGITQSPKYLFRKEGQNVTLSCEQNLNHDAMYWYRQDPGQGLRLIYYSQIVNDFQKGDIAEGYSVSREKKESFPLTVTSAQKNPTAFYLCASSIGGIGLYEQYFGPGTRLTVT.

The count of this clone is one. V gene TRBV23-1 combines with J gene TRBJ2-1; TRBD2 aligns across 8 bases. TRBV23-1 is identified as an open reading frame with a role that is uncertain. Trimming cost V 6 bases and J 1 base; bases outside gene matches: 5. This CDR3 has 15 amino acids. The CDR3 here is CASSSRGGSYNEQFF. The DNA of the CDR3 is TGCGCCAGCAGCTCTCGGGGGGGGTCCTACAATGAGCAGTTCTTC.

The chain links TRBV10-1 to TRBJ2-7, with TRBD1 matching over 11 bases. V lost 10 bases to trimming and J lost 3 bases; unmatched junction nucleotides: 8. This CDR3 is built from 14 residues. Per the germline V gene, CDR1 is WNHNN and CDR2 is SYGVQD (reference sequence). Written as DNA, the CDR3 is TGCGCCACCCTGGGGGGGACAGGGGGCTACGAGCAGTACTTC. This sequence encodes CATLGGTGGYEQYF.

The chain employs TRBV10-2 and TRBJ2-5; unclear D gene. V lost 7 bases, J lost 1 base, and 13 bases lay in between. Germline V gene data show CDR1 as WSHSY and CDR2 as SAAADI. The CDR3 totals 14 residues. The CDR3: CASTLSRAQETQYF. The DNA for the CDR3 is TGCGCCAGCACCCTCTCCCGGGCCCAAGAGACCCAGTACTTC.

This chain connects TRBV28 to TRBJ1-1; D is unclear. Germline values: CDR1 MDHEN, CDR2 SYDVKM. V lost 2 bases, J lost 3 bases, and 4 bases lay in between. The CDR3 sequence is 12 residues long. The CDR3, as DNA: TGTGCCAGCAGTTTAGAGCACACTGAAGCTTTCTTT. Translating it yields CASSLEHTEAFF.